The 10 T cell receptor beta chains listed next were all sequenced from one sample in a study of blood T cell repertoires in COVID-19. TCRdb's table, derived via immunoSEQ multiplex PCR, lists solely in-frame clones and lacks some. Altogether approximately 120,000 clones are present, 75% to 90% being singletons, with the ten largest covering 18%. Input material: peripheral blood. These receptors were collected from a woman in her sixties or seventies with acute or convalescent COVID-19.

The gene calls are TRBV18 and TRBJ1-5; the D is unclear. Germline V gene data show CDR1 as KGHSH and CDR2 as LQKENI. V lost 5 bases, J lost 6 bases, and 11 bases lay in between. This CDR3 region has 13 residues. In DNA form, the CDR3 reads TGTGCCAGCTCATCCCCTAATTCTCAGCCCCAGCATTTT. It specifies CASSSPNSQPQHF.

V usage is TRBV2 and J usage is TRBJ1-5; possible D gene TRBD1, 6 bases. CDR3 length: 12 amino acids. V was cut by 6 bases and J by 7 bases, with 10 bases left in between. Looked up from germline, CDR1 is SNHLY and CDR2 is FYNNEI. CDR3 loop: CASRGTKQPQHF. Here the CDR3 DNA reads TGTGCCAGCAGAGGGACAAAACAGCCCCAGCATTTT.

The chain combines TRBV5-6 with TRBJ1-5; tentative D call: TRBD1 (6 bases). The V end was cut by 1 base, the J end by 4 bases, with 15 bases between. The CDR3 totals 16 residues. CDR1 and CDR2 (germline): SGHDT, YYEEEE. The CDR3 DNA sequence: TGTGCCAGCAGCTTGAGATCGACAGGTGTAAATCAGCCCCAGCATTTT. Translating it yields CASSLRSTGVNQPQHF.

The chain employs TRBV4-1 and TRBJ1-5; D is uncertain. CDR1 and CDR2 (germline): MGHRA, YSYEKL. The CDR3 has 14 residues. V was trimmed by 7 bases and J by 5 bases, leaving 15 bases between them. The CDR3 region is CASTLDFGYQPQHF. Here the CDR3 DNA reads TGCGCCAGCACCCTGGACTTTGGGTATCAGCCCCAGCATTTT.

Many counts were recorded for this clone. The chain uses TRBV6-5 and TRBJ1-1, with 11 positions matching TRBD1. V dropped 7 bases and J dropped 4; count of bases not matched to a gene: 8. The CDR3 covers 15 residues. CDR1 MNHEY and CDR2 SVGAGI come from the germline V gene. The CDR3 DNA reads TGTGCCAGCATACGGACAGGGGGCGGAGGCACTGAAGCTTTCTTT. Its protein is CASIRTGGGGTEAFF.

The chain is built from TRBV28 and TRBJ2-7, with TRBD1 identical over 9 bases. V lost 2 bases to trimming and J lost 3 bases; unmatched junction nucleotides: 8. Per the germline V gene, CDR1 is MDHEN and CDR2 is SYDVKM. CDR3 length: 16 residues. The CDR3 is CASSLRYRGRFYEQYF. The CDR3 region has the DNA TGTGCCAGCAGTTTACGTTACAGGGGGCGCTTCTACGAGCAGTACTTC.

V gene TRBV3-1 (or the pseudogene TRBV3-2) combines with J gene TRBJ2-6; 8 positions agree with TRBD1. Germline CDR1 reads LGHDT; CDR2 reads YNNKEL (reference sequence). The CDR3 consists of 17 residues. The V and J ends lost 1 base and 3 bases, in that order; junction bases with no gene match: 5. CDR3 DNA sequence: TGTGCCAGCAGCCAAGGGACAGGGAAGTTTGGGGCCAACGTCCTGACTTTC. Translated: CASSQGTGKFGANVLTF.

This chain uses TRBV30 with TRBJ2-3, with 10 bases identical to TRBD2. The CDR3 has 14 residues. J lost 3 bases, V lost 3 bases, and 3 bases had no gene match. Germline CDR1 reads GTSNPN; CDR2 reads SVGIG (reference sequence). The CDR3 region has the DNA TGTGCCTGGAGCAGGGGACTAGCGACAGATACGCAGTATTTT. It encodes CAWSRGLATDTQYF.

The chain has TRBV21-1 and TRBJ1-6. TRBV21-1 is termed a pseudogene. CDR3 length: 17 residues. CDR3 in amino acids: CASSREKVPSYNSPLHF. The CDR3 region has the DNA TGTGCCAGCAGCAGAGAGAAGGTCCCTAGCTATAATTCACCCCTCCACTTT.

This chain joins TRBV10-3 and TRBJ1-2, with D perhaps TRBD1 (6 bases). CDR3 size: 15 residues. V lost 10 bases and J lost 6, with 24 bases in between. CDR1 and CDR2 (germline): ENHRY, SYGVKD. CDR3 in amino acids: CATWRGSGGGDGYTF. CDR3 nucleotide sequence: TGTGCCACCTGGCGGGGGAGCGGGGGCGGGGATGGCTACACCTTC.